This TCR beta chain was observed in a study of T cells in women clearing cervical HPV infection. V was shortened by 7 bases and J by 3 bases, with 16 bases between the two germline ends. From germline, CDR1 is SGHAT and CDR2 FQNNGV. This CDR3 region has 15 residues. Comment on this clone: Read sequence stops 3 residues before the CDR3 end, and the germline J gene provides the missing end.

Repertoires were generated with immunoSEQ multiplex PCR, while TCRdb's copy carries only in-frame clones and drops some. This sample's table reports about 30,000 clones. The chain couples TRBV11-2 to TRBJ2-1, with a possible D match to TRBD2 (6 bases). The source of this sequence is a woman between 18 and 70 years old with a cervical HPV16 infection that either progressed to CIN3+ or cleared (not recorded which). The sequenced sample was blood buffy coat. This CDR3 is CASTTGTERYNEQFF. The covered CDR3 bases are TGTGCCAGCACCACCGGGACTGAACGCTACAATGAG.